A selection of T cell receptor beta chains follows, all from one sample in a study of long-term antiretroviral therapy in people with HIV. Method: immunoSEQ multiplex PCR; TCRdb's copy keeps in-frame clones and lacks some. In the table there are about 31,000 clones, about 85% of which are singletons. This specimen was unsorted PBMCs, taken 1.9 years after starting antiretroviral therapy. The receptor set was obtained from a man younger than 30 with HIV. CDR3s include the opening cysteine and the closing phenylalanine or tryptophan. D genes are given only for firm matches. The size entry is marked missing in some rows and otherwise reads once, few, many or a size class.

J,D,size,V,DNA,CDR3
TRBJ2-5,TRBD1,NA,TRBV7-8,TGTGCCAGCAGCTTAGGAAACCCGGGCCCCACAGGGGGGGAGACCCAGTACTTC,CASSLGNPGPTGGETQYF
TRBJ1-1,NA,few,TRBV19,TGTGCCAGTAGTATCACCACTAGGGGTGAAGCTTTCTTT,CASSITTRGEAFF
TRBJ1-1,NA,NA,TRBV19,TGTGCCAGTACTAAGGGGCAGTTGGTGAACACTGAAGCTTTCTTT,CASTKGQLVNTEAFF
TRBJ1-5,NA,NA,TRBV18,TGTGCCAGCTCACCGGCTGACCAACGGGATCAGCCCCAGCATTTT,CASSPADQRDQPQHF
TRBJ1-1,NA,once,TRBV6-5,TGTGCCAGCAGTTACGACAGGATGAACACTGAAGCTTTCTTT,CASSYDRMNTEAFF
TRBJ2-4,TRBD2,once,TRBV2,TGTGCCAGCAGTGAAGTCCGTGGGGCGTCGGGGGGCATTCAGTACTTC,CASSEVRGASGGIQYF
TRBJ1-1,NA,NA,TRBV9,TGTGCCAGCAGCGTATCCGTGAACACTGAAGCTTTCTTT,CASSVSVNTEAFF
TRBJ1-2,NA,NA,TRBV27,TGTGCCAGCCGCGACCCCCCTGGGGGTGGCTACACCTTC,CASRDPPGGGYTF
TRBJ2-3,TRBD1,few,TRBV5-6,TGTGCCAGCAGCTTGGGGACAGCAGGGGGAGATACGCAGTATTTT,CASSLGTAGGDTQYF
TRBJ2-3,NA,NA,TRBV27,TGTGCCAGCAGGTTCAGAGGCACAGATACGCAGTATTTT,CASRFRGTDTQYF
TRBJ2-5,NA,NA,TRBV6-5,TGTGCCAGCAGTTACTCTGGCAGGGCTAAAGAGACCCAGTACTTC,CASSYSGRAKETQYF
TRBJ1-6,NA,NA,TRBV30,TGTGCCTGGAGGCTTACGGGGCTGGACAATTCACCCCTCCACTTT,CAWRLTGLDNSPLHF
TRBJ2-2,NA,NA,TRBV6-6,TGTGCCAGCAGTTACTCCACCGGGGAGCTGTTTTTT,CASSYSTGELFF
TRBJ2-3,NA,NA,TRBV20-1,TGCAGTGCTGAGAATAGGGATACGCAGTATTTT,CSAENRDTQYF
TRBJ1-1,NA,NA,TRBV7-3,TGTGCCAGCGGGGAGGGGCTGAACACTGAAGCTTTCTTT,CASGEGLNTEAFF
TRBJ1-4,NA,NA,TRBV5-1,TGCGCCAGCAGCTTGGAGAGAGGAAGTGAAAAACTGTTTTTT,CASSLERGSEKLFF
TRBJ2-3,TRBD2,NA,TRBV30,TGTGCCTGGGGACTAGCGGCAGATACGCAGTATTTT,CAWGLAADTQYF
TRBJ2-1,TRBD2,NA,TRBV28,TGTGCCAGCAGTTGGACTAGCGGGGGGGATAATGAGCAGTTCTTC,CASSWTSGGDNEQFF
TRBJ1-6,NA,NA,TRBV5-5,TGTGCCAGCAGCTTAGAGGATCGTAATTCACCCCTCCACTTT,CASSLEDRNSPLHF
TRBJ2-3,NA,NA,TRBV10-1,TGCGCCAGCAGTTATAGCACAGATACGCAGTATTTT,CASSYSTDTQYF
TRBJ1-5,TRBD1,NA,TRBV6-1,TGTGCCAGCAGTGAGGGGACAGGGATAGAAAATCAGCCCCAGCATTTT,CASSEGTGIENQPQHF
TRBJ1-4,NA,once,TRBV9,TGTGCCAGCAGCGTCAATCATGGGGGCACTGAAAAACTGTTTTTT,CASSVNHGGTEKLFF
TRBJ1-1,TRBD1,NA,TRBV18,TGTGCCAGCTCACAGACAGGGGCGGACACTGAAGCTTTCTTT,CASSQTGADTEAFF
TRBJ1-2,NA,NA,TRBV19,TGTGCCAGTAACATAAGGGCTTTATCCTATGGCTACACCTTC,CASNIRALSYGYTF
TRBJ1-2,NA,NA,TRBV13,TGTGCCAGCAGCCGAGGAGTTTTGGGGGGCTACACCTTC,CASSRGVLGGYTF
TRBJ2-3,NA,NA,TRBV7-9,TGTGCCAGCAGCTTTTTCTGGGGCAACACAGATACGCAGTATTTT,CASSFFWGNTDTQYF
TRBJ2-5,NA,NA,TRBV28,TGTGCCAGCGGTGGGACGTTTGGAGAGACCCAGTACTTC,CASGGTFGETQYF
TRBJ2-2,TRBD2,NA,TRBV5-6,TGTGCCAGCAGTTTCCTAGCGGGGGGTAACACCGGGGAGCTGTTTTTT,CASSFLAGGNTGELFF
TRBJ1-5,NA,NA,TRBV6-1,TGTGCCAGCAGAGGTGGCGGAAATCAGCCCCAGCATTTT,CASRGGGNQPQHF
TRBJ2-1,NA,NA,TRBV7-6,TGTGCCAGCAGCTTAGCCATGTCCCCAGGTCTCCTCTTC,CASSLAMSPGLLF
TRBJ1-4,NA,NA,TRBV19,TGTGCCAGTAGTATCGACAGGGAAAAACTGTTTTTT,CASSIDREKLFF
TRBJ2-1,NA,NA,TRBV10-1,TGCGCCAGCAGTCAATCAGGGAGCTCCTACAATGAGCAGTTCTTC,CASSQSGSSYNEQFF
TRBJ2-1,TRBD2,NA,TRBV6-5,TGTGCCAGCAGTTACTCTAGCGGGGGAAGCAATGAGCAGTTCTTC,CASSYSSGGSNEQFF
TRBJ2-1,TRBD2,few,TRBV5-1,TGCGCCAGCACCACCTTCGGGGGGAGCAATGAGCAGTTCTTC,CASTTFGGSNEQFF
TRBJ2-3,NA,few,TRBV27,TGTGCCAGCAGCCTTAGCAGGGACTTCACAGATACGCAGTATTTT,CASSLSRDFTDTQYF
TRBJ1-1,TRBD1,NA,TRBV27,TGTGCCACCTACAGGGGGCCCTTGAACACTGAAGCTTTCTTT,CATYRGPLNTEAFF
TRBJ2-1,NA,NA,TRBV6-5,TGTGCCAGCAGTACATCGAGTTATGAGCAGTTCTTC,CASSTSSYEQFF
TRBJ1-2,NA,NA,TRBV10-2,TGCGCCAGCACGGGGGCGGCTAACTATGGCTACACCTTC,CASTGAANYGYTF
TRBJ1-4,NA,NA,TRBV4-2,TGTGCCAGCAGCCAACGGGCGAATCCAACTAATGAAAAACTGTTTTTT,CASSQRANPTNEKLFF
TRBJ1-6,NA,once,TRBV18,TGTGCCAGCTCCGCAGGGAAGGAGTCACCCCTCCACTTT,CASSAGKESPLHF
TRBJ2-3,NA,NA,TRBV7-6,TGTGCCAGCAGCCAAAGAGGTGGGAGGGATACGCAGTATTTT,CASSQRGGRDTQYF
TRBJ2-1,TRBD2,NA,TRBV10-3,TGTGCCATCATGGACTCGGGACTAGCAACCAATGAGCAGTTCTTC,CAIMDSGLATNEQFF
TRBJ1-5,TRBD1,NA,TRBV27,TGTGCCAGCAATATGGGACAGCCATCTCGGCCCCAGCATTTT,CASNMGQPSRPQHF
TRBJ2-3,TRBD2,NA,TRBV28,TGTGCCAGCAGCTTGGACCGGGGGGGCGGCACAGATACGCAGTATTTT,CASSLDRGGGTDTQYF
TRBJ2-2,TRBD1,NA,TRBV28,TGTGCCAGTCAATCCGACAGGGGATTGTGGGAGCTGTTTTTT,CASQSDRGLWELFF
TRBJ1-2,TRBD1,NA,TRBV5-6,TGTGCCAGCAACAACAGGGGCGTTAACTATGGCTACACCTTC,CASNNRGVNYGYTF
TRBJ2-3,NA,NA,TRBV14,TGTGCCAGCAGCCAACTCCAGGCTATCCTTCAGGGACGCACAGATACGCAGTATTTT,CASSQLQAILQGRTDTQYF
TRBJ2-1,NA,once,TRBV7-9,TGTGCCAGCAGCTTAGGATGGGGGTTAGCGGAGCAGTTCTTC,CASSLGWGLAEQFF
TRBJ1-6,NA,once,TRBV18,TGTGCCAGCTCACAGGGGGACTCCAATTCACCCCTCCACTTT,CASSQGDSNSPLHF
TRBJ1-2,NA,NA,TRBV10-3,TGTGCCATCCTTGGGGATAGGAATACAGGGAGTAGCTTAAACTATGGCTACACCTTC,CAILGDRNTGSSLNYGYTF
TRBJ1-4,NA,NA,TRBV28,TGTGCCAGCAGTTTTTTGCAGATTGAAAAACTGTTTTTT,CASSFLQIEKLFF
TRBJ2-5,NA,NA,TRBV6-1,TGTGCCAGCAGTGAGGGAGAGAGGGAGACCCAGTACTTC,CASSEGERETQYF